Listed below are T cell receptor beta chains from one sample, sequenced in a study of Ad26.COV2.S vaccination and SARS-CoV-2 variants. Measured with immunoSEQ multiplex PCR; TCRdb has only the in-frame clones, and not every one. The repertoire includes approximately 240,000 clones, roughly 90% of them detected once, and approximately 11% sits in the top ten. Sequencing was performed on peripheral blood, taken in a trial of Ad26.COV2.S vaccine versus placebo. These receptors were collected from a person aged 18-65 years who received the Ad26.COV2.S COVID-19 vaccine or a placebo. CDR3s include the opening cysteine and the closing phenylalanine or tryptophan. Each record gives: V gene, clone size, D gene, J gene, CDR3 DNA, CDR3 protein. The D gene is left open where the match is weak. Size values are once, few and many counts, or a class for expanded clones, and some rows have none.

TRBV5-1	.	TRBD1	TRBJ1-2	TGCGCCAGCAATTCAGGGGGCGGAAACTATGGCTACACCTTC	CASNSGGGNYGYTF
TRBV4-2	.	.	TRBJ1-2	TGTGCCAGCAGCCAAGATGCGGGGGAGTATGGCTACACCTTC	CASSQDAGEYGYTF
TRBV28	.	.	TRBJ1-3	TGTGCCAGCAGGACAGGCGATACCTCTGGAAACACCATATATTTT	CASRTGDTSGNTIYF
TRBV7-2	few	.	TRBJ2-7	TGTGCCAGCAGCTTAGCAGGGGTCGGGTACTACGAGCAGTACTTC	CASSLAGVGYYEQYF
TRBV29-1	.	.	TRBJ1-2	TGCAGCGTTGAAGCCCCGGGGCGGCCCTATGGCTACACCTTC	CSVEAPGRPYGYTF
TRBV6-4	once	.	TRBJ2-7	TGTGCCAGCAGCGCCGAGATGGGCTACGAGCAGTACTTC	CASSAEMGYEQYF
TRBV7-6	once	TRBD2	TRBJ2-1	TGTGCCAGCAGCTTTGGCGGGAGTCCCTACAATGAGCAGTTCTTC	CASSFGGSPYNEQFF
TRBV4-1	.	.	TRBJ1-2	TGCGCCAGCAGCCAAGAACCAGGCTTTAACTATGGCTACACCTTC	CASSQEPGFNYGYTF
TRBV6-5	.	.	TRBJ2-7	TGTGCCAGCAGTTCAAGGGGTATGCGGCACGAGCAGTACTTC	CASSSRGMRHEQYF
TRBV18	.	.	TRBJ2-7	TGTGCCAGCTCACCAGACAGGCAGGGGACTTTCAGGGAGCAGTACTTC	CASSPDRQGTFREQYF
TRBV5-1	.	.	TRBJ1-2	TGCGCCAGCAGCTCTACCGGGAACTATGGCTACACCTTC	CASSSTGNYGYTF
TRBV5-1	.	TRBD2	TRBJ2-2	TGCGCCAGCAGCTCCCCTAGCGGGAGTGTCACCGGGGAGCTGTTTTTT	CASSSPSGSVTGELFF
TRBV6-2/TRBV6-3	.	.	TRBJ2-7	TGTGCCAGCAGTTACCCTCCTAACTCCGGGACTCCCCAGTACTTC	CASSYPPNSGTPQYF
TRBV18	.	.	TRBJ1-3	TGTGCCAGCTCACCACAAGGTTCCTCTGGAAACACCATATATTTT	CASSPQGSSGNTIYF
TRBV4-1	once	TRBD1	TRBJ1-2	TGCGCCAGCAGTCCTCCGACAGGGGCTAACTATGGCTACACCTTC	CASSPPTGANYGYTF
TRBV11-3	once	.	TRBJ1-3	TGTGCCACCCTAAACTCTGGAAACACCATATATTTT	CATLNSGNTIYF
TRBV7-8	.	.	TRBJ2-7	TGTGCCAGCAGCCGCACTAGCTTCGAGCAGTACTTC	CASSRTSFEQYF
TRBV11-2	.	.	TRBJ1-6	TGTGCCAGCAGCTTAGTCCGGAGCTCCTATAATTCACCCCTCCACTTT	CASSLVRSSYNSPLHF
TRBV29-1	.	TRBD2	TRBJ2-3	TGCAGCGTTGCAGGACTAGCGGGAGCAGATACGCAGTATTTT	CSVAGLAGADTQYF
TRBV4-3	.	.	TRBJ2-7	TGCGCCAGCAGCCAAGATCTGGCGGTCTCCTACGAGCAGTACTTC	CASSQDLAVSYEQYF
TRBV19	.	.	TRBJ1-2	TGTGCCAGTACTCCCTTTATCGGGGGGCAAGGCGACTACACCTTC	CASTPFIGGQGDYTF
TRBV15	.	TRBD1	TRBJ1-6	TGTGCCACCAGCCAGCCGGGACAGGGGTATAATTCACCCCTCCACTTT	CATSQPGQGYNSPLHF
TRBV18	.	.	TRBJ1-2	TGTGCCAGCTCACAAATGCGGTTTACGGAGAACTATGGCTACACCTTC	CASSQMRFTENYGYTF
TRBV4-3	.	.	TRBJ2-3	TGCGCCAGCAGCCTCGGAGGGGGCGGGGTTGCAGATACGCAGTATTTT	CASSLGGGGVADTQYF
TRBV28	.	.	TRBJ2-7	TGTGCCAGCAGGCCCCGGGGGAGCTCCTACGAGCAGTACTTC	CASRPRGSSYEQYF
TRBV14	few	TRBD2	TRBJ2-7	TGTGCCAGCAGCCAAGAGAAGAGGCTAGCGGGAGTACACGAGCAGTACTTC	CASSQEKRLAGVHEQYF
TRBV10-3	.	TRBD1	TRBJ1-3	TGTGCCATCAGCGAAACAGGGGACGCTGGAAACACCATATATTTT	CAISETGDAGNTIYF
TRBV28	.	.	TRBJ1-2	TGTGCCACCTCTTCGGGGGGCTATGGCTACACCTTC	CATSSGGYGYTF
TRBV4-2	.	.	TRBJ1-4	TGTGCCAGCAGCCACACTAAACAGTCCCCCCTTGATGGACTGTTTTTT	CASSHTKQSPLDGLFF
TRBV7-2	.	TRBD2	TRBJ2-7	TGTGCCAGCAGCGCCATAGCGGGAGGGGGGGAGCAGTACTTC	CASSAIAGGGEQYF
TRBV7-3	.	TRBD1	TRBJ2-1	TGTGCCAGCAGCTTGACAGGGGGAATTTACAATGAGCAGTTCTTC	CASSLTGGIYNEQFF
TRBV11-2	.	.	TRBJ2-1	TGTGCCAGCAGCTTAGACCCCGCCGCGGGGGCTGGGGAAGATGAGCAGTTCTTC	CASSLDPAAGAGEDEQFF
TRBV6-1	.	TRBD2	TRBJ2-3	TGTGCCAGCAGTGAAGCGGGGGGGGGACCTGGCACAGATACGCAGTATTTT	CASSEAGGGPGTDTQYF
TRBV28	.	.	TRBJ1-2	TGTGCCAGCACCCTCCGCGGGGGGGAAAACTATGGCTACACCTTC	CASTLRGGENYGYTF
TRBV28	.	.	TRBJ1-1	TGTGCCAGCAGTTTGCGGGGGCCGAGGACTGAAGCTTTCTTT	CASSLRGPRTEAFF
TRBV9	.	TRBD1	TRBJ2-5	TGTGCCAGCAGCGTATCCCCTACGGACAGGGCTTGGGCAGAGACCCAGTACTTC	CASSVSPTDRAWAETQYF
TRBV28	.	.	TRBJ2-1	TGTGCCAGCAGTTTTTTCAGGGAATACAATGAGCAGTTCTTC	CASSFFREYNEQFF
TRBV28	once	.	TRBJ2-7	TGTGCCAGCAGTCTGACAGAGGCCCCCTACGAGCAGTACTTC	CASSLTEAPYEQYF
TRBV6-5	.	TRBD1	TRBJ1-6	TGTGCCAGCTATGGGACAGGGGACTCACCCCTCCACTTT	CASYGTGDSPLHF
TRBV30	.	.	TRBJ2-7	TGTGCCTGGAGTGTGCACCCCTTACGTGACGAGCAGTACTTC	CAWSVHPLRDEQYF
TRBV29-1	once	.	TRBJ2-3	TGCAGCGTTGAAAAAGGGGTACCCACAGATACGCAGTATTTT	CSVEKGVPTDTQYF
TRBV7-9	.	.	TRBJ2-1	TGTGCCAGCAGCTTAGTATCCGGGTTCGGCGATAACAATGAGCAGTTCTTC	CASSLVSGFGDNNEQFF
TRBV11-2	.	.	TRBJ1-4	TGTGCCAGCTCCCCGGGAGGTGAAAAACTGTTTTTT	CASSPGGEKLFF
TRBV28	.	TRBD1	TRBJ2-7	TGTGCCAGCACAGGGGGCAGGGGTAACGAGCAGTACTTC	CASTGGRGNEQYF
TRBV6-1	.	.	TRBJ1-2	TGTGCCAGCAGTGAGATCTATGGCTACACCTTC	CASSEIYGYTF
TRBV2	.	.	TRBJ1-5	TGTGCCAGCAGTGAGGCGGACGATTTATTCGAGTCGCAGAGCAATCAGCCCCAGCATTTT	CASSEADDLFESQSNQPQHF
TRBV3-1/TRBV3-2	.	.	TRBJ1-2	TGTGCCAGCAGCCAAGGGCAGGTTAACTATGGCTACACCTTC	CASSQGQVNYGYTF
TRBV6-2/TRBV6-3	.	TRBD2	TRBJ2-3	TGTGCCAGCAGTTACTCTCGGCTAGCGGGATTTTCAGATACGCAGTATTTT	CASSYSRLAGFSDTQYF
TRBV7-2	.	TRBD1	TRBJ1-2	TGTGCCAGCACCCCTGGGGGACAGTCCACTGGCTACACCTTC	CASTPGGQSTGYTF
TRBV18	.	.	TRBJ2-5	TGTGCCAGCTCACGGGTCCGGGAAGAGACCCAGTACTTC	CASSRVREETQYF
TRBV19	.	.	TRBJ1-4	TGTGCCAGTACCCCTTTGGGGGGGAGAGGGACTAATGAAAAACTGTTTTTT	CASTPLGGRGTNEKLFF
TRBV5-1	.	.	TRBJ1-2	TGCGCCAGCAGCTTGAAGGCAGACTATGGCTACACCTTC	CASSLKADYGYTF
TRBV20-1	.	TRBD1	TRBJ2-7	TGCAGTGCTAGTATCCCAGGGGGAAGCTACGAGCAGTACTTC	CSASIPGGSYEQYF